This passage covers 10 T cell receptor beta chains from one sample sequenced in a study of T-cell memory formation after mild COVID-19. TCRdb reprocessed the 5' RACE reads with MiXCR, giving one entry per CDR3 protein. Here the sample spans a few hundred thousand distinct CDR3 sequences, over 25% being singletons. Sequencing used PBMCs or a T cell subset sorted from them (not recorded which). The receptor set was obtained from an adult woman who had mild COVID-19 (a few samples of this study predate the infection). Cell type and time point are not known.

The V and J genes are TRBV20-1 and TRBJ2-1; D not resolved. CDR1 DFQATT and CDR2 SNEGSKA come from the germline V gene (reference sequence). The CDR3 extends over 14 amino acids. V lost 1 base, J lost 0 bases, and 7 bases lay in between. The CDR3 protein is CSARVPSSYNEQFF. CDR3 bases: TGCAGTGCTAGAGTACCGAGCTCCTACAATGAGCAGTTCTTC.

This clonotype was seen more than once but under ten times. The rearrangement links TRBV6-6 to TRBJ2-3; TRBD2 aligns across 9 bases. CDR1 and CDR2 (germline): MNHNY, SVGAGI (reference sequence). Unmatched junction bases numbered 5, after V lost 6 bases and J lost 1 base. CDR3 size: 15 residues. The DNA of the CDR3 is TGTGCCAGCAGAAAGATAGCGGGGGGCACAGATACGCAGTATTTT. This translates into CASRKIAGGTDTQYF.

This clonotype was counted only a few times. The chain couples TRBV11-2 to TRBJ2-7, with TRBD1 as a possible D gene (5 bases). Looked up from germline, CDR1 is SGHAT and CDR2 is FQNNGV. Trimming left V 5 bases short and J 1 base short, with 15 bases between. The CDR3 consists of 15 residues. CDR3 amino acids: CASSTSDSLSYEQYF. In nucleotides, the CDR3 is TGTGCCAGCAGCACCTCTGACAGCCTATCCTACGAGCAGTACTTC.

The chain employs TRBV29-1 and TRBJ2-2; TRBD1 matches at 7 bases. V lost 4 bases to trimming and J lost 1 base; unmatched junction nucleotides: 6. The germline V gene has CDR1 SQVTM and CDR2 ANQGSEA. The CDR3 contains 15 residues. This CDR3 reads CSVGSTGRNTGELFF. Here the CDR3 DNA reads TGCAGCGTTGGCTCGACAGGGAGGAACACCGGGGAGCTGTTTTTT.

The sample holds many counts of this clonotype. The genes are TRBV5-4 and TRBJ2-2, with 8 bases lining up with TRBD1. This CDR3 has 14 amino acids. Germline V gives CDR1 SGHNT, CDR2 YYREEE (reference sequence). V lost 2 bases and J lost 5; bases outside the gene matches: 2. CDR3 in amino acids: CASSLTGGTGELFF. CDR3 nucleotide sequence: TGTGCCAGCAGCTTAACAGGGGGGACCGGGGAGCTGTTTTTT. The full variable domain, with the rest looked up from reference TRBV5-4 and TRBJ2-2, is ETGVTQSPTHLIKTRGQQVTLRCSSQSGHNTVSWYQQALGQGPQFIFQYYREEENGRGNFPPRFSGLQFPNYSSELNVNALELDDSALYLCASSLTGGTGELFFGEGSRLTVL.

The CDR3 loop is CASSQGRVPYEQYF. The CDR3 region has the DNA TGCGCCAGCAGCCAGGGCAGGGTCCCCTACGAGCAGTACTTC. The V gene is TRBV4-3, the J gene TRBJ2-7, with a tentative D call TRBD1 (5 bases). Per the germline V gene, CDR1 is LGHNA and CDR2 is YSLEER. The ends were cut back, 3 bases at V and 2 bases at J, with 11 bases in the middle. CDR3 length equals 14 residues.

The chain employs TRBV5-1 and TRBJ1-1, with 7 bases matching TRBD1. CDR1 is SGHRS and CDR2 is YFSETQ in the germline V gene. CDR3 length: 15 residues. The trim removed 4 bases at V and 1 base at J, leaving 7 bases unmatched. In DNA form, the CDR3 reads TGCGCCAGCAGCCGACCGGGACAGAAGAACACTGAAGCTTTCTTT. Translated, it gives CASSRPGQKNTEAFF.

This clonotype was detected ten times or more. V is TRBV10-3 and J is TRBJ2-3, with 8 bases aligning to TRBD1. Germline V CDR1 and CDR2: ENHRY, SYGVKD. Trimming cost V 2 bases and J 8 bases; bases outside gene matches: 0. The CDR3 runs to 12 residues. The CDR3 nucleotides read TGTGCCATCAGTGAGGACAGGGGTACGCAGTATTTT. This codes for CAISEDRGTQYF.

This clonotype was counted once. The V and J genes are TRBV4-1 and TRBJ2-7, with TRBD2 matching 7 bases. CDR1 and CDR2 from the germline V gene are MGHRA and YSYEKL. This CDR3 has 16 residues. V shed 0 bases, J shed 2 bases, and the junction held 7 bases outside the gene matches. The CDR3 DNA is TGCGCCAGCAGCCAAGAACCTAGCGGTGTGCCCTACGAGCAGTACTTC. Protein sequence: CASSQEPSGVPYEQYF.

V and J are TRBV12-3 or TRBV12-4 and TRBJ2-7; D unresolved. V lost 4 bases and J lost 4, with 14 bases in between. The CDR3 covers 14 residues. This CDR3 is CASSSDSMSYEQYF. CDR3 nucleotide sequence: TGTGCCAGCAGTTCAGATAGCATGAGTTACGAGCAGTACTTC.